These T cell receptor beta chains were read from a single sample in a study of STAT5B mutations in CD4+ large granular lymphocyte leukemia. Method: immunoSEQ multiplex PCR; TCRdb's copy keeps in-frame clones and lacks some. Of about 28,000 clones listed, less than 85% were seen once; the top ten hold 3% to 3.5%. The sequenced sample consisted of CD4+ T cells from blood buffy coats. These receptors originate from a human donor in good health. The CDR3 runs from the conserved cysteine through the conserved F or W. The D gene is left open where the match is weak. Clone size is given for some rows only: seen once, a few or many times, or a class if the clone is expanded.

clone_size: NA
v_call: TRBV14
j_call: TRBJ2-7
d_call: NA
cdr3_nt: TGTGCCAGCAGCCAAGATTTTGTGACAGATCCCTACGAGCAGTACTTC
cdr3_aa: CASSQDFVTDPYEQYF

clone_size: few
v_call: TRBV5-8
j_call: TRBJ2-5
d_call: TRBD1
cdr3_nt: TGTGCCAGCAGTTCGGACAGGGGTCACCAAGAGACCCAGTACTTC
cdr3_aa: CASSSDRGHQETQYF

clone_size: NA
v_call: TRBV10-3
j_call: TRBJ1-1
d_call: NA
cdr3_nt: TGTGCCATCAGCCCATTGGACCCCCTGGGCACTGAAGCTTTCTTT
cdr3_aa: CAISPLDPLGTEAFF

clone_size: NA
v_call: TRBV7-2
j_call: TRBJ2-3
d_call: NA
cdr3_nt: TGTGCCAGCAGCTTAGATCGGCTGGTTGCGTATTTT
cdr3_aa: CASSLDRLVAYF

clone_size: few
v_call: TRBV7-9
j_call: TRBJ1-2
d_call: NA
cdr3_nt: TGTGCCAGCAGCTCATTTCCGGGACCCGAATATGGCTACACCTTC
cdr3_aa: CASSSFPGPEYGYTF

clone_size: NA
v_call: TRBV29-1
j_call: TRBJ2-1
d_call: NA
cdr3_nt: TGCAGCATTTTCGACAATGAGCAGTTCTTC
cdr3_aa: CSIFDNEQFF

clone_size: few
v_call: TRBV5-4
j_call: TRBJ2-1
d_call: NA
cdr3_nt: TGTGCCAGCAGCCTAGCTAGAGGCAATGAGCAGTTCTTC
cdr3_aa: CASSLARGNEQFF

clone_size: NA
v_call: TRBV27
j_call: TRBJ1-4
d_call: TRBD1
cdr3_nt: TGTGCCAGCAGTCCCATACAGGGGGCGGCCCATGAAAAACTGTTTTTT
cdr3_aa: CASSPIQGAAHEKLFF

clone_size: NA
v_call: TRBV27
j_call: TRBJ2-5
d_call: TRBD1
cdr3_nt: TGTGCCAGCAGTGGTGGGACAGCCCACCAAGAGACCCAGTACTTC
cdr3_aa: CASSGGTAHQETQYF

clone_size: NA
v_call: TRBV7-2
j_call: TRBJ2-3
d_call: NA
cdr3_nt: TGTGCCAGCAGTCAGGGACTTCGCACAGATACGCAGTATTTT
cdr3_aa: CASSQGLRTDTQYF

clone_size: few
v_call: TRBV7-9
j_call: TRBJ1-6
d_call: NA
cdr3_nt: TGTGCCAGCAGCTTAGCTATGGGGCCGGCCAGGTCGTATTCACCCCTCCACTTT
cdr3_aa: CASSLAMGPARSYSPLHF

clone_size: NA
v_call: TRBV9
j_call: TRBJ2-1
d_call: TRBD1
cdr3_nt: TGTGCCAGCAGCGTACAAGCGAACACAGGGGGAGTAAGTAATGAGCAGTTCTTC
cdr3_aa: CASSVQANTGGVSNEQFF

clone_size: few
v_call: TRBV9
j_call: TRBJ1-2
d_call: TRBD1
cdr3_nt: TGTGCCAGCAGCCGACAGGGAGGCTACACCTTC
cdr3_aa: CASSRQGGYTF

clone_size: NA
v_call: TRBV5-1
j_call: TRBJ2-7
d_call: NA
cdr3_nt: TGCGCCAGCAGCGAGGCTGACGAGCAGTACTTC
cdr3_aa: CASSEADEQYF

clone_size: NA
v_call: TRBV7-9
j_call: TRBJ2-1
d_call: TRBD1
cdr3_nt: TGTGCCAGCAGCTTTAGACAGGGGCATGAGCAGTTCTTC
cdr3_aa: CASSFRQGHEQFF

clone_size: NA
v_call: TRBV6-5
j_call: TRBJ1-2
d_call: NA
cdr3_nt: TGTGCCAGCAGTTCAGGGCTTTCTGGCTACACCTTC
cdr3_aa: CASSSGLSGYTF

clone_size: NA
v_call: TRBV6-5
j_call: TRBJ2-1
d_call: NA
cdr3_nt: TGTGCCAGCAGTTATATGGACTCATACCGGCGTGAGCAGTTCTTC
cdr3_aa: CASSYMDSYRREQFF

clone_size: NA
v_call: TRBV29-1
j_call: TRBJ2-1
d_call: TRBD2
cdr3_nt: TGCAGCGCGGGCAAACCGGGACTAGCGGGATTTGAGCAGTTCTTC
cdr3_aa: CSAGKPGLAGFEQFF

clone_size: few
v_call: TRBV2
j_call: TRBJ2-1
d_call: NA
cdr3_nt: TGTGCCAGCAGTGTGAGGGGATTTTCGCAGTTCTTC
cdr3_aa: CASSVRGFSQFF

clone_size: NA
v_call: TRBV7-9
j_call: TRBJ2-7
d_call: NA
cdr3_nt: TGTGCCAGCAGCTTTATTCCGGCGGCCTCCTACGAGCAGTACTTC
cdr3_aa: CASSFIPAASYEQYF

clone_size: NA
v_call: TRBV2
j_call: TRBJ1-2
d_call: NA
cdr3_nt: TGTGCCGGAGGGACGACTAACTATGGCTACACCTTC
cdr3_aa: CAGGTTNYGYTF

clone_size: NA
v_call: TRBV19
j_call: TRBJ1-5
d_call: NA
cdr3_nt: TGTGCCAGTAGTATACAGGGTCAGCCCCAGCATTTT
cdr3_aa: CASSIQGQPQHF

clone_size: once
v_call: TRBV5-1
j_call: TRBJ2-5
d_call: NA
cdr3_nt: TGCGCCAGCAGCCCAAGTGGGGACTTTACCCAAGAGACCCAGTACTTC
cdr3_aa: CASSPSGDFTQETQYF

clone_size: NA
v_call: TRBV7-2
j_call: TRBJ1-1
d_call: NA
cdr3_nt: TGTGCCAGCAGCTCTCAACTGGATCGAACTGAAGCTTTCTTT
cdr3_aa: CASSSQLDRTEAFF

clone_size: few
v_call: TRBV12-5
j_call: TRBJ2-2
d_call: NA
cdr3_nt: TGTGCTAGTGGTGCATCTAGGAACACCGGGGAGCTGTTTTTT
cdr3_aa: CASGASRNTGELFF

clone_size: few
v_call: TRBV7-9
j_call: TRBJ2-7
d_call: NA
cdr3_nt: TGTGCCAGCAGCCCCCGGGGTGACAGCTCCTACGAGCAGTACTTC
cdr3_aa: CASSPRGDSSYEQYF

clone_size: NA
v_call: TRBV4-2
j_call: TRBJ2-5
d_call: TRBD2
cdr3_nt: TGTGCCAGCAGCCAAGAGACTAGCGGGAGGTACGTGCGAGAGACCCAGTACTTC
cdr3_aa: CASSQETSGRYVRETQYF

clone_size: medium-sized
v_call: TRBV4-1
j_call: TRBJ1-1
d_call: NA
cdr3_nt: TGCGCCAGCAGCCAAGATAGCGGATACACTGAAGCTTTCTTT
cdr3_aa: CASSQDSGYTEAFF